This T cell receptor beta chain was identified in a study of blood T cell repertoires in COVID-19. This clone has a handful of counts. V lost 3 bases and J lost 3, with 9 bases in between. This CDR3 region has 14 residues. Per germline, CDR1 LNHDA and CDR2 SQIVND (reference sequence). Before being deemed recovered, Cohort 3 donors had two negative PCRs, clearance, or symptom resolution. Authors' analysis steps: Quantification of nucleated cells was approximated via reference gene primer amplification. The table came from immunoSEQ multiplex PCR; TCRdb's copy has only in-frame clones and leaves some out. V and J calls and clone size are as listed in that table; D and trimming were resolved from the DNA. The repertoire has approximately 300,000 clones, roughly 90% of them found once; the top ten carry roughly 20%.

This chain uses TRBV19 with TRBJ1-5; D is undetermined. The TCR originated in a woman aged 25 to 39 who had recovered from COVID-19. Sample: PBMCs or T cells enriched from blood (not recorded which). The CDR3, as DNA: TGTGCCAGTAGTATGCCCAGGAACAATCAGCCCCAGCATTTT. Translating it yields CASSMPRNNQPQHF. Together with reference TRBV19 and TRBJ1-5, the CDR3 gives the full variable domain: DGGITQSPKYLFRKEGQNVTLSCEQNLNHDAMYWYRQDPGQGLRLIYYSQIVNDFQKGDIAEGYSVSREKKESFPLTVTSAQKNPTAFYLCASSMPRNNQPQHFGDGTRLSIL.